This TCR beta chain was retrieved from a study of control samples from healthy donors and cancer patients. Data came from immunoSEQ multiplex PCR; TCRdb stores just in-frame clones and leaves some out. The sample lists roughly 180,000 clones; 90% to 95% were seen once. This CDR3 has 13 residues. V shed 3 bases and J shed 5 bases, with 7 bases lying between them. The germline gives CDR1 SGHNT, CDR2 YENEEA. Sequenced: blood. The chain is built from TRBV11-3 and TRBJ2-2; D gene unclear. The TCR comes from a woman under 30 in good health. The CDR3 spells CASSLIRTGELFF. CDR3 nucleotides: TGTGCCAGCAGCTTGATCAGAACCGGGGAGCTGTTTTTT.